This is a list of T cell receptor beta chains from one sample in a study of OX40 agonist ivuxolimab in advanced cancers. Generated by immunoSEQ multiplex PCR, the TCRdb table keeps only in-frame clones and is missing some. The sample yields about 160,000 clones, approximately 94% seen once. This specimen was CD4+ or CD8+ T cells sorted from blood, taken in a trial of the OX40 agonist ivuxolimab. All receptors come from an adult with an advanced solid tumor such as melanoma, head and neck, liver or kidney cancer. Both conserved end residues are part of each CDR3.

CDR3aa: CASSPGLTGELFF
v_gene: TRBV11-3
j_gene: TRBJ2-2

CDR3aa: CASSFGTGGINEKLFF
v_gene: TRBV5-1
j_gene: TRBJ1-4

CDR3aa: CASSDNYGYTF
v_gene: TRBV27
j_gene: TRBJ1-2

CDR3aa: CASSPPAGQGYYGYTF
v_gene: TRBV11-2
j_gene: TRBJ1-2

CDR3aa: CASSSQGPRETQYF
v_gene: TRBV19
j_gene: TRBJ2-5

CDR3aa: CASSPPRRTDSTDTQYF
v_gene: TRBV18
j_gene: TRBJ2-3

CDR3aa: CAWRVLAGVGDTQYF
v_gene: TRBV30
j_gene: TRBJ2-3

CDR3aa: CAWGWGGKGNQPQHF
v_gene: TRBV30
j_gene: TRBJ1-5

CDR3aa: CASSLTGSNYGYTF
v_gene: TRBV5-1
j_gene: TRBJ1-2

CDR3aa: CASSTPPDRGRPYEQYF
v_gene: TRBV9
j_gene: TRBJ2-7

CDR3aa: CASSPSGGSGNTIYF
v_gene: TRBV6-4
j_gene: TRBJ1-3

CDR3aa: CASSVGDRLNEKLFF
v_gene: TRBV9
j_gene: TRBJ1-4

CDR3aa: CASSYREDPYEQYF
v_gene: TRBV6-6
j_gene: TRBJ2-7

CDR3aa: CASASQGFGGNTIYF
v_gene: TRBV7-2
j_gene: TRBJ1-3

CDR3aa: CASTPGAGGLGYEQYF
v_gene: TRBV5-4
j_gene: TRBJ2-7

CDR3aa: CASSFEGSGANVLTF
v_gene: TRBV6-5
j_gene: TRBJ2-6

CDR3aa: CASSQSLGQGRTEAFF
v_gene: TRBV14
j_gene: TRBJ1-1

CDR3aa: CASSDAGIYTDTQYF
v_gene: TRBV2
j_gene: TRBJ2-3

CDR3aa: CASSYSGQGFGYTF
v_gene: TRBV6-5
j_gene: TRBJ1-2

CDR3aa: CASSPISQGGANEQYF
v_gene: TRBV11-2
j_gene: TRBJ2-7

CDR3aa: CASSEGRQSTDTQYF
v_gene: TRBV10-2
j_gene: TRBJ2-3

CDR3aa: CASTAGLLTYEQYF
v_gene: TRBV2
j_gene: TRBJ2-7

CDR3aa: CASSYGTGANYGYTF
v_gene: TRBV6-5
j_gene: TRBJ1-2

CDR3aa: CASSTGDGRKYGYTF
v_gene: TRBV5-1
j_gene: TRBJ1-2

CDR3aa: CATLGQGGAYEQYF
v_gene: TRBV19
j_gene: TRBJ2-7

CDR3aa: CASSLGGSQETQYF
v_gene: TRBV11-2
j_gene: TRBJ2-5

CDR3aa: CASTKLGRSYNEQFF
v_gene: TRBV7-2
j_gene: TRBJ2-1

CDR3aa: CASSQDRLPDEKLFF
v_gene: TRBV4-1
j_gene: TRBJ1-4

CDR3aa: CASDHSIAKNIQYF
v_gene: TRBV19
j_gene: TRBJ2-4

CDR3aa: CASSSLTDYFGEKLFF
v_gene: TRBV27
j_gene: TRBJ1-4

CDR3aa: CASSPSGTYNEQFF
v_gene: TRBV7-2
j_gene: TRBJ2-1

CDR3aa: CAISQDSHYEQYF
v_gene: TRBV10-3
j_gene: TRBJ2-7

CDR3aa: CASRRGPQETQYF
v_gene: TRBV5-4
j_gene: TRBJ2-5

CDR3aa: CASSAGTPGYTF
v_gene: TRBV19
j_gene: TRBJ1-2

CDR3aa: CASSYLGGGNSQPQHF
v_gene: TRBV5-5
j_gene: TRBJ1-5

CDR3aa: CASSPSPGATQGYTF
v_gene: TRBV18
j_gene: TRBJ1-2

CDR3aa: CASSIVGGSPYEQYF
v_gene: TRBV19
j_gene: TRBJ2-7

CDR3aa: CASIHEGWQPQHF
v_gene: TRBV6-1
j_gene: TRBJ1-5

CDR3aa: CASSRSRPPTQETQYF
v_gene: TRBV7-8
j_gene: TRBJ2-5

CDR3aa: CASSIQGVESQPQHF
v_gene: TRBV28
j_gene: TRBJ1-5

CDR3aa: CASGSLSDEQFF
v_gene: TRBV12-5
j_gene: TRBJ2-1

CDR3aa: CASSPPRGGAGDTQYF
v_gene: TRBV7-2
j_gene: TRBJ2-3

CDR3aa: CASSERARGGNTEAFF
v_gene: TRBV6-1
j_gene: TRBJ1-1

CDR3aa: CASSPWDRPYEQYF
v_gene: TRBV19
j_gene: TRBJ2-7

CDR3aa: CASSRDGYSNQPQHF
v_gene: TRBV4-1
j_gene: TRBJ1-5

CDR3aa: CASSLEVSGREFF
v_gene: TRBV11-1
j_gene: TRBJ2-1

CDR3aa: CASSLQGGSGNTIYF
v_gene: TRBV7-2
j_gene: TRBJ1-3

CDR3aa: CASSLGETSSYEQYF
v_gene: TRBV5-4
j_gene: TRBJ2-7

CDR3aa: CASSRDDQRTEAFF
v_gene: TRBV4-1
j_gene: TRBJ1-1

CDR3aa: CASKGSYNSPLHF
v_gene: TRBV25-1
j_gene: TRBJ1-6

CDR3aa: CAIRGSREGGGEQFF
v_gene: TRBV10-3
j_gene: TRBJ2-1